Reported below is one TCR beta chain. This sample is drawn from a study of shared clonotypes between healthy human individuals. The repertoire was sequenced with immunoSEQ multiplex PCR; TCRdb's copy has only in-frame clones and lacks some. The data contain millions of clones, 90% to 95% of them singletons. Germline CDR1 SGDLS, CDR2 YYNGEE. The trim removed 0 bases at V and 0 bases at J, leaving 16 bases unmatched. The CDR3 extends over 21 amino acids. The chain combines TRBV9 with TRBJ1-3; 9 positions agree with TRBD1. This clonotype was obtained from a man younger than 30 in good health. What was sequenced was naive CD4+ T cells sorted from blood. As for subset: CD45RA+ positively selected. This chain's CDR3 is CASSVGLGQGISGLSGNTIYF. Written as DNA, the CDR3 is TGTGCCAGCAGCGTAGGATTGGGACAGGGAATAAGCGGGCTCTCTGGAAACACCATATATTTT.